This TCR beta chain was retrieved from a study of beta chain features in type 1 diabetes. Notes on the study in general: Among type 1 diabetes patients, VDJ junctions had fewer insertions and more deletions. Shortening of TCRB CDR3s, moderate but significant, appeared in all four CD4+ subsets of Type 1 diabetes patients.

A CD45RO/CCR7/CD25/CD127/CD95/CD27 panel sorted naive, central memory, regulatory and stem cell-like memory CD4+ cells. Purity of each sorted population was above 98%. Sequencing targeted expressed TCRB transcripts, as all isolated RNA had been reverse transcribed. The data were produced by immunoSEQ multiplex PCR, yet TCRdb's version contains in-frame clones alone and is incomplete. Of some 240,000 clones listed, more than 15% are singletons. Trimming shortened V by 3 bases and J by 4 bases, and 12 bases separated the two germline ends. Germline V gene data show CDR1 as SGHNT and CDR2 as YYREEE (reference sequence). This CDR3 comprises 14 residues. This clone was picked up a small number of times. Its antigen remains unknown.

V is TRBV5-4 and J is TRBJ2-3; possibly TRBD1 for D (6 bases). Source material: naive CD4+ T cells from blood. The sequence derives from a young man with type 1 diabetes. CDR3 in DNA: TGTGCCAGCAGCTCGTGGACAGCTCCAGATACGCAGTATTTT. This translates into CASSSWTAPDTQYF.